This entry lists 30 T cell receptor beta chains sequenced from one sample in a study of molecular identifiers for immune sequencing clone quantification. One entry per CDR3 protein results from TCRdb running MiXCR on the PCR reads. The table lists 38,000 or so distinct CDR3 sequences, about a fifth of them singletons. Specimen: naive CD8+ T cells from blood, with Jurkat cell RNA spiked in. The subset: FACS-sorted CD8+CD4-CCR7+CD45RA+ naive T cells. These receptors came from a human donor in good health. Some libraries in this study had Jurkat cell RNA spiked in.

The V call is TRBV11-3, the J call TRBJ2-1; D gene uncertain. CDR1 is SGHNT, CDR2 YENEEA, per germline. The CDR3 runs 12 residues. Trimming pared 2 bases from V and 7 bases from J, leaving 6 bases between. The DNA of the CDR3 is TGTGCCAGCAGCTTAAGTGGAAATGAGCAGTTCTTC. Protein product: CASSLSGNEQFF.

This clonotype appeared a few times. This sequence may be a read error, since a much larger clone differs from it by one base. This chain's CDR3 is CASSVVWTPNEQFF. CDR3 DNA sequence: TGTGCCAGCAGCGTAGTTTGGACTCCCAATGAGCAGTTCTTC. The V gene is TRBV9, the J gene TRBJ2-1; possibly TRBD2 for D (5 bases). V lost 0 bases, J lost 6 bases, and 10 bases lay in between. The CDR3 sequence is 14 residues long. Germline V lookup: CDR1 SGDLS, CDR2 YYNGEE.

This clonotype has at least ten counts. The chain employs TRBV28 and TRBJ2-1, with D possibly being TRBD1 (5 bases). The V gene's germline CDR1 is MDHEN and CDR2 SYDVKM. This CDR3 is 14 amino acids long. Trimming pared 8 bases from V and 7 bases from J, leaving 18 bases between. In DNA, the CDR3 is TGTGCCAGCTCAGTTTCCAGACAGCTAAATGAGCAGTTCTTC. Translation gives CASSVSRQLNEQFF.

This clonotype was observed a few times. The rearrangement joins TRBV7-6 to TRBJ2-7, with 9 bases fitting TRBD1. Germline loops: CDR1 SGHVS, CDR2 FNYEAQ. The trim removed 3 bases at V and 0 bases at J, leaving 0 bases unmatched. The CDR3 is 14 amino acids. The CDR3 DNA follows: TGTGCCAGCAGCTTGACAGGGGGCTCCTACGAGCAGTACTTC. It is translated as CASSLTGGSYEQYF.

Many counts were recorded for this clonotype. This chain joins TRBV6-1 and TRBJ2-2; D might be TRBD1 or TRBD2, each matching 6 bases. The germline V gene encodes CDR1 MNHNS and CDR2 SASEGT. Deletions cut 4 bases from V and 0 bases from J, with 12 bases between. There are 16 residues in the CDR3. The CDR3 DNA sequence: TGTGCCAGCAGTGCGAAAAGGGGGGCGAACACCGGGGAGCTGTTTTTT. The encoded protein is CASSAKRGANTGELFF.

This clonotype was observed once. A much larger clone lies one base from this, so it may be a read error. This rearrangement joins TRBV27 to TRBJ1-5, with 9 positions matching TRBD1. The CDR3 totals 14 residues. The germline V gene encodes CDR1 MNHEY and CDR2 SMNVEV (reference sequence). DNA for the CDR3: TGTGCCAGCAGTCAACAGGGGGCTTGGCAGCCCCGGCATTTT. It yields the protein CASSQQGAWQPRHF.

The rearrangement links TRBV4-2 to TRBJ2-3; 12 bases are shared with TRBD2. Losses at the gene ends were 1 base for V and 3 bases for J; bases not matched to a gene: 8. The CDR3 length is 18 residues. CDR1 and CDR2 from the germline V gene are LGHNA and YNFKEQ. CDR3 protein: CASSQVPSTSGRTDTQYF. The CDR3 bases are TGTGCCAGCAGCCAAGTCCCCTCCACTAGCGGGAGGACAGATACGCAGTATTTT.

This clonotype was observed many times. The chain's CDR3 is CASSSRTDTQYF. The DNA of the CDR3 is TGTGCCAGCAGCTCCAGAACAGATACGCAGTATTTT. This chain joins TRBV7-9 and TRBJ2-3; D is uncertain. Germline-derived CDR1 and CDR2 are SEHNR and FQNEAQ (reference sequence). The CDR3 totals 12 residues. The germline V and J ends were trimmed by 4 bases and 3 bases, with 5 bases remaining between them.

There are many counts of this clonotype. The genes are TRBV5-4 and TRBJ2-7, with TRBD2 matching over 13 bases. V lost 4 bases to trimming and J lost 2 bases; unmatched junction nucleotides: 3. CDR1 and CDR2 (germline): SGHNT, YYREEE (reference sequence). The CDR3 is 15 residues long. CDR3 in DNA: TGTGCCAGCAGCCCGGGACTAGCGGGACCCTACGAGCAGTACTTC. Residues: CASSPGLAGPYEQYF.

As to this clonotype: One base away lies a much larger clone, so this may be a sequencing read error. This chain connects TRBV29-1 to TRBJ2-5, with D possibly being TRBD2 (6 bases). Germline values: CDR1 SQVTM, CDR2 ANQGSEA. This CDR3 region has 14 residues. Here the CDR3 DNA reads TGCAGCGTGGTACCTCCCGTCGGGAGAGAGTCCCAGTACTTC. This codes for CSVVPPVGRESQYF.

Only a few counts were recorded for this clonotype. A much larger clone differs by one base, so this may be a read error. The CDR3 sequence: CASSFYTGELFF. The DNA for the CDR3 is TGTGCCAGCAGCTTTTACACCGGGGAGCTGTTTTTT. J is TRBJ2-2 and V is TRBV5-6; no clear D. Germline V CDR1 and CDR2: SGHDT, YYEEEE. V lost 2 bases and J lost 3, with 2 bases in between. This CDR3 region has 12 residues.

This clonotype was found many times. The chain joins TRBV7-2 to TRBJ1-1; D gene uncertain. The CDR3 has 14 residues. Trimming pared 5 bases from V and 0 bases from J, leaving 10 bases between. Per the germline V gene, CDR1 is SGHTA and CDR2 is FQGNSA. CDR3 sequence reads: CASSPPDVNTEAFF. In DNA form, the CDR3 reads TGTGCCAGCAGCCCTCCTGATGTGAACACTGAAGCTTTCTTT.

In this sample, this clonotype turned up a few times. The chain couples TRBV12-3 or TRBV12-4 to TRBJ2-7, with 12 bases matching TRBD2. This CDR3 comprises 15 residues. V gave up 3 bases and J gave up 5 bases; unmatched junction bases: 5. The CDR3 loop is CASSFVLAGGDEQYF. The CDR3 DNA is TGTGCCAGCAGTTTCGTACTAGCGGGAGGCGACGAGCAGTACTTC.

In its sample, this clonotype was seen many times. The chain recombines TRBV10-3 with TRBJ2-1; the D gene is possibly TRBD1 (6 bases). The CDR3 loop spans 11 amino acids. Germline assignment: CDR1 ENHRY and CDR2 SYGVKD. V was pared by 7 bases and J by 10 bases, with 11 bases between. CDR3 in amino acids: CAINTDREQFF. DNA for the CDR3: TGTGCCATCAATACCGACAGGGAGCAGTTCTTC.

This rearrangement joins TRBV7-9 to TRBJ2-7; weak D call: TRBD2 (6 bases). This CDR3 is 14 amino acids long. The V gene's germline CDR1 is SEHNR and CDR2 FQNEAQ (reference sequence). V was trimmed by 2 bases and J by 4 bases, leaving 12 bases between them. CDR3 sequence (DNA): TGTGCCAGCAGCTTACGGTCTAGCGATTACGAGCAGTACTTC. Protein sequence: CASSLRSSDYEQYF. Full variable domain (rest looked up from reference TRBV7-9 and TRBJ2-7): DTGVSQNPRHKITKRGQNVTFRCDPISEHNRLYWYRQTLGQGPEFLTYFQNEAQLEKSRLLSDRFSAERPKGSFSTLEIQRTEQGDSAMYLCASSLRSSDYEQYFGPGTRLTVT.

On this clonotype: A single base separates this from a much larger clone, so it may be a read error. The V call is TRBV6-2 or TRBV6-3, the J call TRBJ2-7; D might be TRBD2 (5 bases). Germline V CDR1 and CDR2: MNHEY, SVGEGT. The CDR3 sequence is 17 residues long. Here the CDR3 DNA reads TGTGCCAGCAGTTACTCGATTCGGGCGGGCTTGCCCTACAAGCAGTACTTC. Translating it yields CASSYSIRAGLPYKQYF.

Ten or more counts support this clonotype. The chain joins TRBV27 to TRBJ2-7; TRBD2 matches 11 bases. This CDR3 comprises 14 residues. After removal of 4 bases from V and 3 bases from J, the junction contained 2 bases not matched to a gene. Germline V lookup: CDR1 MNHEY, CDR2 SMNVEV (reference sequence). This CDR3 is CASSWTSGHYEQYF. The CDR3 DNA reads TGTGCCAGCAGTTGGACTAGCGGGCACTACGAGCAGTACTTC.

The CDR3 sequence is CASTLGGGETQYF. The CDR3 DNA reads TGTGCCAGCACTCTAGGAGGGGGAGAGACCCAGTACTTC. The genes are TRBV28 and TRBJ2-5; D may match TRBD1 or TRBD2 (6 bases each). The CDR3 runs 13 residues. Germline-derived CDR1 and CDR2 are MDHEN and SYDVKM. V was cut by 7 bases and J by 4 bases, with 13 bases left in between.

This clonotype was seen many times. The V and J genes are TRBV6-5 and TRBJ1-4, with TRBD1 as a possible D gene (6 bases). This CDR3 has 14 residues. Per the germline V gene, CDR1 is MNHEY and CDR2 is SVGAGI. Trimming removed 6 bases at V and 5 bases at J, with 13 bases between. The CDR3 sequence: CASRMDSYNEKLFF. The CDR3 bases are TGTGCCAGCAGGATGGACAGTTACAATGAAAAACTGTTTTTT.

Many counts were recorded for this clonotype. The genes are TRBV7-9 and TRBJ2-3; D possibly corresponds to TRBD1 (6 bases). CDR3 length: 14 amino acids. The V end lost 4 bases, the J end lost 6 bases, and 14 bases lay between the germline ends. Germline V gene lookup returns CDR1 SEHNR and CDR2 FQNEAQ (reference sequence). This chain's CDR3 is CASSSRQEPDTQYF. CDR3 coding DNA: TGTGCCAGCAGCTCGCGACAGGAGCCGGATACGCAGTATTTT.

About this clonotype itself: A read error may be the cause here, since a much bigger clone is one base away. This sequence joins TRBV28 and TRBJ1-5; D call uncertain. The V gene's germline CDR1 is MDHEN and CDR2 SYDVKM. V was trimmed by 8 bases and J by 3 bases, leaving 14 bases between them. The CDR3 spans 14 residues. Written as DNA, the CDR3 is TGTGCCAGCCGACCGGTTTATAACAATCAGCCCCAGCATTTT. Its translation: CASRPVYNNQPQHF.

This clonotype showed up many times. The rearrangement links TRBV15 to TRBJ2-3; weak D call: TRBD1 (5 bases). With 0 bases removed from V and 2 bases from J, the gap between germline ends came to 12 bases. CDR3 length equals 16 residues. Germline V gives CDR1 LNHNV, CDR2 YYDKDF (reference sequence). The CDR3 nucleotides are TGTGCCACCAGCAGAGATTCAGGGAAGACCACAGATACGCAGTATTTT. Its translation: CATSRDSGKTTDTQYF.

This clonotype has ten or more counts. J is TRBJ1-5 and V is TRBV7-2; D gene unclear. The V end lost 1 base, the J end lost 1 base, and 8 bases lay between the germline ends. The V gene's germline CDR1 is SGHTA and CDR2 FQGNSA. This CDR3 has 15 amino acids. CDR3 amino acids: CASSLELGSNQPQHF. The CDR3 DNA reads as TGTGCCAGCAGCTTAGAGTTAGGGAGCAATCAGCCCCAGCATTTT.

About this clonotype: A much larger clone sits a single nucleotide away, making a read error possible. The rearrangement links TRBV5-6 to TRBJ2-5; either TRBD1 or TRBD2 may fit D (5 bases each). There are 13 residues in the CDR3. Per germline, CDR1 SGHDT and CDR2 YYEEEE. CDR3 coding DNA: TGTGTCAGCAGCATAGGGACGATCGAGACCCAGTACTTC. This sequence encodes CVSSIGTIETQYF. The whole variable domain, filled in from reference TRBV5-6 and TRBJ2-5, reads DAGVTQSPTHLIKTRGQQVTLRCSPKSGHDTVSWYQQALGQGPQFIFQYYEEEERQRGNFPDRFSGHQFPNYSSELNVNALLLGDSALYLCVSSIGTIETQYFGPGTRLLVL.

Details on this clonotype: This clone may be a read error of a much larger clone one base away. The chain links TRBV6-5 to TRBJ2-3; D gene unclear. The DNA end lines up better with TRBJ1-5; the J call may be wrong. The CDR3 is 11 amino acids. CDR1 and CDR2 (germline): MNHEY, SVGAGI. The CDR3 sequence is CASSPGDTQHF. The CDR3 DNA sequence: TGTGCCAGCAGTCCTGGGGATACGCAGCATTTT.

This clonotype was counted between two and nine times. This chain links TRBV4-2 with TRBJ1-4; D unresolved. The CDR3 has 15 amino acids. Germline V gives CDR1 LGHNA, CDR2 YNFKEQ. Trimming removed 1 base from V and 7 bases from J, with 13 bases in between. CDR3 bases: TGTGCCAGCAGCCAAGGACCGGGGAGAGGTGAAAAACTGTTTTTT. It yields the protein CASSQGPGRGEKLFF.

This clonotype was counted ten times or more. The genes are TRBV7-2 and TRBJ2-5, with 10 bases that match TRBD2. CDR1 and CDR2 from the germline V gene are SGHTA and FQGNSA. The CDR3 loop spans 14 amino acids. V dropped 7 bases and J dropped 5; count of bases not matched to a gene: 7. The CDR3 sequence: CASTSSGSWETQYF. CDR3 sequence (DNA): TGTGCCAGCACCTCTAGCGGGAGCTGGGAGACCCAGTACTTC.

This clonotype has at least ten counts. This chain connects TRBV29-1 to TRBJ2-1; D is perhaps TRBD1 (5 bases). Germline V gives CDR1 SQVTM, CDR2 ANQGSEA. Between the trimmed V and J ends, which lost 0 bases and 14 bases, there was a span of 11 bases. The CDR3 runs to 11 residues. This CDR3 is CSVEDQGRKFF. The CDR3 DNA reads as TGCAGCGTTGAAGATCAGGGTAGGAAGTTCTTC.

The sample holds a few counts of this clonotype. The chain couples TRBV10-3 to TRBJ2-7; D is undetermined. Trimming took off 2 bases at V and 2 bases at J, with 1 base between the two ends. The germline gives CDR1 ENHRY, CDR2 SYGVKD. There are 11 residues in the CDR3. The CDR3 DNA is TGTGCCATCAGTGAGACCTACGAGCAGTACTTC. Translated: CAISETYEQYF.

This chain uses TRBV4-3 with TRBJ2-1; possibly TRBD2 for D (6 bases). The CDR3 is 17 residues long. Germline V gene data show CDR1 as LGHNA and CDR2 as YSLEER. The V end lost 6 bases, the J end lost 3 bases, and 21 bases lay between the germline ends. This CDR3 is CASRRDLASLDYNEQFF. CDR3 coding DNA: TGCGCCAGCAGGCGGGACTTAGCCTCTCTAGACTACAATGAGCAGTTCTTC.